The sequence of this T cell receptor (beta chain) was determined in a study of shared clonotypes between healthy human individuals. As for the study in general: CD4 naive and memory got three plates each, CD8 naive two, CD8 memory one.

About this clone: Its antigen remains unknown.

The table came from immunoSEQ multiplex PCR; TCRdb's copy has only in-frame clones and leaves some out. The sample shows hundreds of thousands of clones, 60% to 80% of them seen only once. Germline CDR1 and CDR2: SGHNT and YYREEE (reference sequence). V lost 2 bases and J lost 8; bases outside the gene matches: 4. The CDR3 is 14 amino acids. General study points: Since donors were few, the genetic and exposure-history diversity represented was limited.

The source of this sequence is a woman in her thirties in good health. This chain uses TRBV5-4 with TRBJ2-4, with TRBD2 matching over 10 bases. The specimen sequenced was memory CD4+ T cells sorted from blood. Subset specified: CD45RA-negative fraction. The DNA for the CDR3 is TGTGCCAGCAGCTTAGAGCGGGAGGGCGACATTCAGTACTTC. Protein product: CASSLEREGDIQYF. Variable domain in full (rest from reference TRBV5-4 and TRBJ2-4): ETGVTQSPTHLIKTRGQQVTLRCSSQSGHNTVSWYQQALGQGPQFIFQYYREEENGRGNFPPRFSGLQFPNYSSELNVNALELDDSALYLCASSLEREGDIQYFGAGTRLSVL.